This T cell receptor beta chain was found in a study of cytomegalovirus exposure and HLA in healthy donors. Study background: The 100 to 150 validation repertoires used the same platform as the approximately 670 first-cohort repertoires, a later analysis reported. Notes on the study in general: Most observed TCR sequences were rare, whereas some public TCRs were detected in many donors. High sensitivity and specificity were reportedly achieved when the classifier diagnosed cytomegalovirus status.

The data were produced by immunoSEQ multiplex PCR, yet TCRdb's version contains in-frame clones alone and is incomplete. This sample has over 110,000 clones, with 70% to 90% found just once. Germline loops: CDR1 MGHRA, CDR2 YSYEKL. Losses at the gene ends were 4 bases for V and 3 bases for J; bases not matched to a gene: 10. This CDR3 contains 19 residues. On this clone: Its target is not known.

Sequencing was performed on PBMCs. V is TRBV4-1 and J is TRBJ2-6; TRBD1 matches at 12 bases. This receptor was obtained from a young woman in good health and CMV-seronegative. This CDR3 is CASSPRGGQGALGANVLTF. Here the CDR3 DNA reads TGCGCCAGCAGCCCCCGCGGGGGACAGGGGGCGCTTGGGGCCAACGTCCTGACTTTC.